One sample yielded the 14 T cell receptor beta chains listed below, sequenced in a study of shared clonotypes between healthy human individuals (dated by TCRdb to the early 2020s). The protocol used for the library was the immunoSEQ multiplex PCR assay. TCRdb obtained this table from immuneACCESS and retained in-frame rearrangements with V and J assigned. These tables miss some clones; where compared with another copy, unresolved V genes account for less than half of the shortfall, and the remainder is unexplained. Within this sample are about 1.4 million clones, with 96% of them counted one time only. Roughly 1.2% of the sample is taken by the ten largest. The specimen was naive CD4+ T cells sorted from blood. The meaning of the sample's cell subset or site label: CD45RA+ positively selected. The source is a man between 25 and 39 years old in good health.

This chain connects TRBV28 to TRBJ2-5; TRBD2 aligns across 14 bases. The CDR3 consists of 16 residues. CDR1 and CDR2 from the germline V gene are MDHEN and SYDVKM. V was clipped by 3 bases and J by 1 base; unmatched bases: 1. The CDR3 is CASSFGLAGGQETQYF. The CDR3 DNA reads TGTGCCAGCAGTTTCGGACTAGCGGGGGGCCAAGAGACCCAGTACTTC.

This clone appeared once. The V gene is TRBV12-5, the J gene TRBJ2-3; TRBD2 matches at 8 bases. From germline, CDR1 is LGHNT and CDR2 FRNRAP. V was pared by 1 base and J by 0 bases, with 3 bases of the junction left unmatched. The CDR3 covers 16 residues. As DNA, the CDR3 is TGTGCTAGTGGTTTGGGGATAGCGGGAAGCACAGATACGCAGTATTTT. Translating it yields CASGLGIAGSTDTQYF. The whole variable domain, remainder taken from reference TRBV12-5 and TRBJ2-3, is DARVTQTPRHKVTEMGQEVTMRCQPILGHNTVFWYRQTMMQGLELLAYFRNRAPLDDSGMPKDRFSAEMPDATLATLKIQPSEPRDSAVYFCASGLGIAGSTDTQYFGPGTRLTVL.

Concerning this clone: This same CDR3 is encoded by further DNA sequences in the sample. The V and J genes are TRBV10-1 and TRBJ2-3; unclear D gene. V was pared by 2 bases and J by 0 bases, with 0 bases between. The CDR3 has 12 residues. Germline CDR1 is WNHNN and CDR2 is SYGVQD (reference sequence). CDR3 protein: CASSESTDTQYF. In DNA, the CDR3 is TGCGCCAGCAGTGAGAGCACAGATACGCAGTATTTT.

This clone was seen once. The chain carries TRBV9 and TRBJ2-1, with 13 bases matching TRBD2. This CDR3 is built from 17 residues. Germline V gene sequence: CDR1 SGDLS, CDR2 YYNGEE. V shed 0 bases and J 8 bases; nucleotides not matched to a gene: 8. CDR3 nucleotide sequence: TGTGCCAGCAGCGTAGCAACTAGCGGGAGGGCCATCGATGAGCAGTTCTTC. Amino acids: CASSVATSGRAIDEQFF. Supplemented by reference TRBV9 and TRBJ2-1, the full variable domain reads DSGVTQTPKHLITATGQRVTLRCSPRSGDLSVYWYQQSLDQGLQFLIQYYNGEERAKGNILERFSAQQFPDLHSELNLSSLELGDSALYFCASSVATSGRAIDEQFFGPGTRLTVL.

The V and J genes are TRBV5-4 and TRBJ2-7; a weak D match, TRBD1 (5 bases). Germline CDR1 SGHNT, CDR2 YYREEE (reference sequence). This CDR3 region has 13 residues. The V end lost 1 base, the J end lost 6 bases, and 11 bases lay between the germline ends. This CDR3 reads CASSLSGKGEQYF. CDR3 sequence (DNA): TGTGCCAGCAGCTTGTCAGGGAAGGGCGAGCAGTACTTC. Full variable domain (rest looked up from reference TRBV5-4 and TRBJ2-7): ETGVTQSPTHLIKTRGQQVTLRCSSQSGHNTVSWYQQALGQGPQFIFQYYREEENGRGNFPPRFSGLQFPNYSSELNVNALELDDSALYLCASSLSGKGEQYFGPGTRLTVT.

On this clone: This same CDR3 is encoded by further DNA sequences in the sample. This chain connects TRBV9 to TRBJ2-3; either TRBD1 or TRBD2 may fit D (5 bases each). V dropped 0 bases and J dropped 1 base, with 9 bases sitting between them. The CDR3 consists of 15 residues. CDR1 is SGDLS, CDR2 YYNGEE, per germline. The CDR3 sequence is CASSVGGRGTDTQYF. The CDR3 DNA follows: TGTGCCAGCAGCGTAGGGGGACGGGGCACAGATACGCAGTATTTT.

The gene calls are TRBV7-9 and TRBJ2-1, with D possibly TRBD1 on 6 matching bases. From germline, CDR1 is SEHNR and CDR2 FQNEAQ (reference sequence). The CDR3 spans 16 residues. V shed 5 bases and J shed 4 bases, with 18 bases lying between them. CDR3 nucleotides: TGTGCCAGCAGCCGAACGAGGTTGACAGGATACAATGAGCAGTTCTTC. Translation gives CASSRTRLTGYNEQFF.

The chain links TRBV28 to TRBJ1-5; a weak D match, TRBD1 (6 bases). Germline V gene sequence: CDR1 MDHEN, CDR2 SYDVKM. The length of the CDR3 is 15 residues. The germline V and J ends were trimmed by 2 bases and 2 bases, with 10 bases remaining between them. CDR3 in amino acids: CASSLLPGGNQPQHF. Here the CDR3 DNA reads TGTGCCAGCAGTTTACTCCCAGGGGGCAATCAGCCCCAGCATTTT.

This clone was seen more than once but under ten times. The V gene is TRBV7-9, the J gene TRBJ2-7; 9 bases align to TRBD1. This CDR3 has 16 amino acids. The V gene's germline CDR1 is SEHNR and CDR2 FQNEAQ (reference sequence). V gave up 5 bases and J gave up 2 bases; unmatched junction bases: 10. The CDR3 spells CASSTTSQGAPYEQYF. The CDR3 DNA sequence: TGTGCCAGCAGCACAACTTCACAGGGGGCCCCCTACGAGCAGTACTTC.

The gene calls are TRBV6-1 and TRBJ2-5; the D gene is possibly TRBD2 (7 bases). V lost 5 bases and J 5 bases, leaving 18 bases between the germline ends. Germline CDR1 reads MNHNS; CDR2 reads SASEGT. The CDR3 loop spans 15 amino acids. In nucleotides, the CDR3 is TGTGCCAGCAGTCCGACGGGGGGCGGCGGGGAGACCCAGTACTTC. Its protein product is CASSPTGGGGETQYF.

Turning to this clone: In this CDR3 the conserved last residue, phenylalanine or tryptophan, is missing, so a read error is likely. It is unclear where the CDR3 begins or ends on the DNA, so no DNA is shown, and the CDR3 is as TCRdb lists it. The V gene is TRBV21-1, the J gene TRBJ2-7; the table's D call TRBD1 went unverified against the DNA. TRBV21-1 has pseudogene status. The CDR3 spans 12 residues, counting both ends. The CDR3 region is CASSKEPGQEPS.

The chain combines TRBV28 with TRBJ1-1, with unresolved D. CDR1 and CDR2 from the germline V gene are MDHEN and SYDVKM. V was shortened by 6 bases and J by 6 bases, with 11 bases between the two germline ends. The CDR3 sequence is 12 residues long. CDR3 DNA sequence: TGTGCCAGCAGCAACGAGGGCCCTGAAGCTTTCTTT. Translation gives CASSNEGPEAFF.

The chain uses TRBV28 and TRBJ2-1, with D possibly matching TRBD1 (6 bases). The CDR3 has 15 amino acids. V lost 8 bases and J 0 bases, leaving 14 bases between the germline ends. CDR1 and CDR2 from the germline V gene are MDHEN and SYDVKM. The CDR3 nucleotides read TGTGCCAGCCACCGGGACACAAGCTCCTACAATGAGCAGTTCTTC. Its protein product is CASHRDTSSYNEQFF.

The chain carries TRBV7-2 and TRBJ2-5; 8 bases line up with TRBD1. CDR3 length equals 13 residues. J was trimmed by 3 bases and V by 5 bases; bases with no gene match: 2. Germline V CDR1 and CDR2: SGHTA, FQGNSA. CDR3 residues: CASSKDREETQYF. Here the CDR3 DNA reads TGTGCCAGCAGCAAGGACAGGGAAGAGACCCAGTACTTC.